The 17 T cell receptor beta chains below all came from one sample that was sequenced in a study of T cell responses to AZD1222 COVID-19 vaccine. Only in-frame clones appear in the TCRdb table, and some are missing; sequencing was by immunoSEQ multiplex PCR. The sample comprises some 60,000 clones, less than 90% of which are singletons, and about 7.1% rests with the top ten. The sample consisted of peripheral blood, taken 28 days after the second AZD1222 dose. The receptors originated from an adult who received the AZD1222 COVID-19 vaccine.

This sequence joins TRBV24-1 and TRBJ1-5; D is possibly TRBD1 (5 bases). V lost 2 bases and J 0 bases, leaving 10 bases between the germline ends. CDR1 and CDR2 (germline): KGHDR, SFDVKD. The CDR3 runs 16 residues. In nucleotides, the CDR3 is TGTGCCACCAGTGATTCGGGGCGAAATAGCAATCAGCCCCAGCATTTT. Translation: CATSDSGRNSNQPQHF.

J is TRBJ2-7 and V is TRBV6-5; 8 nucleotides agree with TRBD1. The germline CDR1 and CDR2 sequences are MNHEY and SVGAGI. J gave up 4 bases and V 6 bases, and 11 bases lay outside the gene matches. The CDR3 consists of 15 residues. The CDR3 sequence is CASSGGQGTLYEQYF. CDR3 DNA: TGTGCCAGCAGCGGAGGACAGGGAACCCTTTACGAGCAGTACTTC.

CDR3 loop: CASSLQGEAEAFF. CDR3 bases: TGCGCCAGCAGCCTACAGGGGGAGGCTGAAGCTTTCTTT. The J gene is TRBJ1-1, the V gene TRBV4-1; 8 positions agree with TRBD1. V dropped 4 bases and J dropped 6; count of bases not matched to a gene: 4. CDR1 is MGHRA, CDR2 YSYEKL, per germline. This CDR3 has 13 amino acids.

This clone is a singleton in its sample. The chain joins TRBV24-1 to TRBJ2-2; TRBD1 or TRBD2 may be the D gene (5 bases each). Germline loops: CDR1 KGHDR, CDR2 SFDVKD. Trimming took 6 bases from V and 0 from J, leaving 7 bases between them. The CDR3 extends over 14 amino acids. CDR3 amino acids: CATSQGANTGELFF. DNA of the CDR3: TGTGCCACCAGTCAGGGAGCGAACACCGGGGAGCTGTTTTTT.

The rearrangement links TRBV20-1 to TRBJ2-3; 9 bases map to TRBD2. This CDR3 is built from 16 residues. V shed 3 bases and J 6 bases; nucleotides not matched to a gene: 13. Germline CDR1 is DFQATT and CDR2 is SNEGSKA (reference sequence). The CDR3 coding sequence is TGCAGTGCTAGTACGGTAGCGGGGGAGTCCGCGGATACGCAGTATTTT. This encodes CSASTVAGESADTQYF.

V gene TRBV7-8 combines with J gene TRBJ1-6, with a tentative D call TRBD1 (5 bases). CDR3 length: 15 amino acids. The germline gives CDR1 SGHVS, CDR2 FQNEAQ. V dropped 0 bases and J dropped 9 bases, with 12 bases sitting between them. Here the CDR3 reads CASSLAGQRGSPLHF. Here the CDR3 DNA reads TGTGCCAGCAGCTTAGCTGGGCAGAGGGGTTCACCCCTCCACTTT.

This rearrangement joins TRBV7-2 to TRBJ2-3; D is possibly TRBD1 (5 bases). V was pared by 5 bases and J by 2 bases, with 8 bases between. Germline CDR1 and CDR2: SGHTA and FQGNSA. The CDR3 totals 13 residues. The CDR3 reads CASSQGVTDTQYF. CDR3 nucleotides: TGTGCCAGCAGCCAAGGGGTCACAGATACGCAGTATTTT.

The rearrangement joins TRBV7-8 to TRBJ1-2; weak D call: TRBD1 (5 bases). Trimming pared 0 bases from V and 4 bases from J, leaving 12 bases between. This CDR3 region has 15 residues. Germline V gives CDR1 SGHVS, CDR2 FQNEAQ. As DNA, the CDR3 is TGTGCCAGCAGCTTAGCTATGTCGGGGACCTATGGCTACACCTTC. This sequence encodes CASSLAMSGTYGYTF.

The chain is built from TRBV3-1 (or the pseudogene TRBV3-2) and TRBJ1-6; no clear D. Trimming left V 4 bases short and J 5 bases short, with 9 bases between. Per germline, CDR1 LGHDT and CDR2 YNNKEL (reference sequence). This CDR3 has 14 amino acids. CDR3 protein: CASSRTRNNSPLHF. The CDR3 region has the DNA TGTGCCAGCAGCCGTACACGGAATAATTCACCCCTCCACTTT.

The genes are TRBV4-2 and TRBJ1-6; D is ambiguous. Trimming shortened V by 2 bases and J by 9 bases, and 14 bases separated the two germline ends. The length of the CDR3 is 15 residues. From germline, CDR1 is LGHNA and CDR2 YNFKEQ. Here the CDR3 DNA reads TGTGCCAGCAGCCAATACGACGGCATCGGTTCACCCCTCCACTTT. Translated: CASSQYDGIGSPLHF.

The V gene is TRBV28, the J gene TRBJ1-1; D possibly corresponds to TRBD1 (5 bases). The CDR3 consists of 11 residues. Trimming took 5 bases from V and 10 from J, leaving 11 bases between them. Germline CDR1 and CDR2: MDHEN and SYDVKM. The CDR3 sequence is CASSRIRGAFF. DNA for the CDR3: TGTGCCAGCAGTCGAATAAGGGGAGCTTTCTTT.

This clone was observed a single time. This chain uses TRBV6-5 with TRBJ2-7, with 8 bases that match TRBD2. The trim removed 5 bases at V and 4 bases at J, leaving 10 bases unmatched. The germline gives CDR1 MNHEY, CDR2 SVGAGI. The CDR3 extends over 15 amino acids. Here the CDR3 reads CASSPPGTRTYEQYF. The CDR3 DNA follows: TGTGCCAGCAGTCCGCCCGGGACTAGGACATACGAGCAGTACTTC.

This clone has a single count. The CDR3 bases are TGTGCCAGCAGCAAAGAGGATAAGATAGGTGGCTACACCTTC. Translation: CASSKEDKIGGYTF. This chain connects TRBV21-1 to TRBJ1-2. TRBV21-1 corresponds to a pseudogene. The CDR3 contains 14 residues.

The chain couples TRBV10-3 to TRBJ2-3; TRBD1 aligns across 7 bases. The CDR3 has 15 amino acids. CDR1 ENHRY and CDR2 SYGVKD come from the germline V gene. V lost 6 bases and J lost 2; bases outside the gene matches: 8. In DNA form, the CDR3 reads TGTGCCATCAGAGGTCAGGGGGAGACCACAGATACGCAGTATTTT. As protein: CAIRGQGETTDTQYF.

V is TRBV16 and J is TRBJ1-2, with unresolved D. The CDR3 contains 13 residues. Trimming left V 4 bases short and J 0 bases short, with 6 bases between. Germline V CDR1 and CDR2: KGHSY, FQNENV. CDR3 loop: CASSPTSNYGYTF. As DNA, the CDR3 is TGTGCCAGCAGCCCAACTTCTAACTATGGCTACACCTTC.

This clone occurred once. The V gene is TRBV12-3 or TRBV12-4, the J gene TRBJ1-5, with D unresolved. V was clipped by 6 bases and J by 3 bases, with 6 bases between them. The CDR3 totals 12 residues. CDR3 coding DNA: TGTGCCAGCAGGCAAAACAATCAGCCCCAGCATTTT. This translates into CASRQNNQPQHF.

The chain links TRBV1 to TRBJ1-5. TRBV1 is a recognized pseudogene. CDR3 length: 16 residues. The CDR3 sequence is CTSSQDRLARNQPQHF. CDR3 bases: TGCACCAGCAGCCAAGACCGTTTGGCGCGCAATCAGCCCCAGCATTTT.